What follows are 9 T cell receptor beta chains derived from one specimen sequenced in a study of cytomegalovirus exposure and HLA in healthy donors. PCR amplification relied on 60 Vbeta primers (plus 13 Jbeta primers). Clones were read by immunoSEQ multiplex PCR, and TCRdb kept only the in-frame ones, dropping some. The sample lists about 210,000 clones, about 85% occurring once. Sample: PBMCs. The receptor set was obtained from a woman aged 45-65 years in good health and CMV-seropositive.

This rearrangement joins TRBV25-1 to TRBJ2-2, with D tentatively TRBD2 (5 bases). Germline CDR1 and CDR2: MGHDK and SYGVNS. Trimming removed 1 base at V and 8 bases at J, with 8 bases between. The CDR3 totals 13 residues. CDR3 bases: TGTGCCAGCAGTGAATCGTGGGAGGGGGAGCTGTTTTTT. It specifies CASSESWEGELFF.

The chain combines TRBV2 with TRBJ2-2, with TRBD1 matching over 11 bases. The V gene's germline CDR1 is SNHLY and CDR2 FYNNEI. The CDR3 spans 16 residues. V lost 3 bases, J lost 4 bases, and 4 bases stayed unmatched. CDR3 residues: CASSDLGQGATGELFF. CDR3 sequence (DNA): TGTGCCAGCAGTGATTTAGGACAGGGGGCCACCGGGGAGCTGTTTTTT.

This clone has just one count. The rearrangement links TRBV6-1 to TRBJ1-6, with D possibly TRBD1 on 6 matching bases. The CDR3 consists of 14 residues. The germline V gene encodes CDR1 MNHNS and CDR2 SASEGT. Trimming cost V 7 bases and J 9 bases, with 16 bases left between them. Here the CDR3 reads CASTIGGLGSPLHF. The CDR3 DNA reads TGTGCCAGCACCATTGGGGGCCTCGGTTCACCCCTCCACTTT.

There are a few counts of this clone. The chain combines TRBV4-2 with TRBJ1-5, with TRBD1 as a possible D gene (5 bases). CDR1 is LGHNA, CDR2 YNFKEQ, per germline. Trimming took off 1 base at V and 0 bases at J, with 7 bases between the two ends. This CDR3 is built from 15 residues. CDR3 nucleotide sequence: TGTGCCAGCAGCCAAGTACAGGCTAGCAATCAGCCCCAGCATTTT. This gives the protein CASSQVQASNQPQHF.

The chain's CDR3 is CASSPRGWGEKLFF. For the CDR3, the DNA is TGCGCCAGCAGCCCGCGGGGGTGGGGAGAAAAACTGTTTTTT. The J gene is TRBJ1-4, the V gene TRBV4-3, with D perhaps matching TRBD1 (5 bases). From germline, CDR1 is LGHNA and CDR2 YSLEER. This CDR3 spans 14 amino acids. The ends were cut back, 4 bases at V and 8 bases at J, with 14 bases in the middle.

The chain uses TRBV30 and TRBJ1-2; D might be TRBD1 (6 bases). Germline CDR1 reads GTSNPN; CDR2 reads SVGIG (reference sequence). Trimming pared 0 bases from V and 2 bases from J, leaving 13 bases between. This CDR3 contains 15 residues. The CDR3 coding sequence is TGTGCCTGGAGTGTACTGGGACAAGGAAACTATGGCTACACCTTC. It yields the protein CAWSVLGQGNYGYTF.

The CDR3 spells CASSFDRDSLLSPLHF. DNA of the CDR3: TGTGCCAGCAGCTTCGACCGGGACAGCCTCCTTTCACCCCTCCACTTT. The chain couples TRBV7-8 to TRBJ1-6, with 7 bases identical to TRBD1. V shed 3 bases and J 9 bases; nucleotides not matched to a gene: 11. The CDR3 has 16 residues. Germline CDR1 and CDR2: SGHVS and FQNEAQ.

Remarks on this clone: At one boundary the junction diverges from the germline segment, which might be a read error. The same CDR3 is also encoded by other DNA sequences in this sample. This chain uses TRBV7-8 with TRBJ1-3; 8 bases are shared with TRBD1. Germline values: CDR1 SGHVS, CDR2 FQNEAQ. This CDR3 region has 16 residues. The CDR3 region is CASSWTGLSSGNTIYF. The CDR3 bases are TGTGCTAGCAGCTGGACAGGGTTGTCCTCGGGAAACACCATATATTTT. Full variable domain (outside the CDR3, taken from reference TRBV7-8 and TRBJ1-3): GAGVSQSPRYKVAKRGQDVALRCDPISGHVSLFWYQQALGQGPEFLTYFQNEAQLDKSGLPSDRFFAERPEGSVSTLKIQRTQQEDSAVYLCASSWTGLSSGNTIYFGEGSWLTVV.

The chain uses TRBV19 and TRBJ1-4; 8 bases are shared with TRBD1. Trimming removed 1 base from V and 8 bases from J; junction bases left unmatched: 6. The CDR3 length is 15 residues. The germline gives CDR1 LNHDA, CDR2 SQIVND (reference sequence). CDR3 bases: TGTGCCAGTAGTATAGGTCCAGGGGGCCGGGAAAAACTGTTTTTT. Translated, it gives CASSIGPGGREKLFF.